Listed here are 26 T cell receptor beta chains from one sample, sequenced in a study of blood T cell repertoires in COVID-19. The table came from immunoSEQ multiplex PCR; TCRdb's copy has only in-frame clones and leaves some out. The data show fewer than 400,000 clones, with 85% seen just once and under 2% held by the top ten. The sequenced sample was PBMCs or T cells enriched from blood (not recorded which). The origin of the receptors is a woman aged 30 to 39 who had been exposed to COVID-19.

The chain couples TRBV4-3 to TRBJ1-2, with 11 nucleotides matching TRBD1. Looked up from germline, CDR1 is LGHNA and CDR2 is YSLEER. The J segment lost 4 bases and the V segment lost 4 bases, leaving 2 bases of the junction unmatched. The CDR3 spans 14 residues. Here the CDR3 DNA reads TGCGCCAGCAGCCCGGACAGGGGGCCCTATGGCTACACCTTC. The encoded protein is CASSPDRGPYGYTF.

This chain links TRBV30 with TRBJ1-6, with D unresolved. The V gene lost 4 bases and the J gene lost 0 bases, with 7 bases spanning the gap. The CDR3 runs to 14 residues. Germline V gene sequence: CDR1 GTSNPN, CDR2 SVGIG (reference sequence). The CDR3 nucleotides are TGTGCCTGGAAAAGAGGCTCCTATAATTCACCCCTCCACTTT. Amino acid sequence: CAWKRGSYNSPLHF.

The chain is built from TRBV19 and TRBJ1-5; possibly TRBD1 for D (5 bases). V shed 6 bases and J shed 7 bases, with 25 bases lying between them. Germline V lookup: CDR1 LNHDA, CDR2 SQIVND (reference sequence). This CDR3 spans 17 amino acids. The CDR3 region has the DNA TGTGCCAGTAGCCCGTTATCGGCCAGGGAGGTTGGACAGCCCCAGCATTTT. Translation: CASSPLSAREVGQPQHF.

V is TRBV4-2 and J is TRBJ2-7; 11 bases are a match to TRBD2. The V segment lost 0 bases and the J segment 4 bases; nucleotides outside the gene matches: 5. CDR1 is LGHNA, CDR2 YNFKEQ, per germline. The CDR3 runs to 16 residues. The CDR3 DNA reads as TGTGCCAGCAGCCAAGAACTAGCGGGGGATTCTTACGAGCAGTACTTC. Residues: CASSQELAGDSYEQYF.

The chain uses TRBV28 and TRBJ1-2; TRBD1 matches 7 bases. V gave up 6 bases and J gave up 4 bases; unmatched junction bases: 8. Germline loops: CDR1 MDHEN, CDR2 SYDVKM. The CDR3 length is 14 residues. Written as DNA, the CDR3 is TGTGCCAGCAGCGCGGGACAGACACCCTATGGCTACACCTTC. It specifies CASSAGQTPYGYTF.

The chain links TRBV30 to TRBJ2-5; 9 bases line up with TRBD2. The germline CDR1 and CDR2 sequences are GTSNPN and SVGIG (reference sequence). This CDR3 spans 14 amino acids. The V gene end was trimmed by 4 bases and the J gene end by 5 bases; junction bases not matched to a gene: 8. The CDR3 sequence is CAWILAGGPETQYF. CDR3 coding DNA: TGTGCCTGGATACTGGCGGGAGGGCCGGAGACCCAGTACTTC.

CDR3: CASSLGGDMNTEAFF. The CDR3 DNA sequence: TGTGCCAGCTCACTTGGAGGGGATATGAACACTGAAGCTTTCTTT. This chain links TRBV18 with TRBJ1-1; a possible D gene is TRBD1 (5 bases). V was trimmed by 4 bases and J by 0 bases, leaving 12 bases between them. Germline lookup yields CDR1 KGHSH and CDR2 LQKENI. This CDR3 contains 15 residues.

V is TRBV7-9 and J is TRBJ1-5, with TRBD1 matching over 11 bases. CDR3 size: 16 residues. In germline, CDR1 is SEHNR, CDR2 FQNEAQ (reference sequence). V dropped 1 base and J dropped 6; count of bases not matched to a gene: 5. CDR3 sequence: CASSLVGTGGIQPQHF. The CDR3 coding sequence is TGTGCCAGCAGCTTAGTTGGGACAGGGGGAATTCAGCCCCAGCATTTT.

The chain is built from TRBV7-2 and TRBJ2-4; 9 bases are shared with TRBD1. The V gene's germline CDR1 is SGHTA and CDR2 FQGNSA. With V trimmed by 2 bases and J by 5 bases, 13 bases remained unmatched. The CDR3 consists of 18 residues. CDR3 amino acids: CASSLRPPGQGRQNIQYF. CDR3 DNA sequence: TGTGCCAGCAGCTTAAGACCACCGGGACAGGGAAGACAAAACATTCAGTACTTC. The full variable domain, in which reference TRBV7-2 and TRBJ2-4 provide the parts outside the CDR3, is GAGVSQSPSNKVTEKGKDVELRCDPISGHTALYWYRQSLGQGLEFLIYFQGNSAPDKSGLPSDRFSAERTGGSVSTLTIQRTQQEDSAVYLCASSLRPPGQGRQNIQYFGAGTRLSVL.

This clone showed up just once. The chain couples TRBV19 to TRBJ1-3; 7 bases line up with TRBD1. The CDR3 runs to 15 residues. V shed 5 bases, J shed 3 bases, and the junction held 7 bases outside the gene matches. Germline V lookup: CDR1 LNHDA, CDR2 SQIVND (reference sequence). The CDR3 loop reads CASSRNRGDGNTIYF. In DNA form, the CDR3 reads TGTGCCAGTAGTCGGAACAGGGGAGATGGAAACACCATATATTTT. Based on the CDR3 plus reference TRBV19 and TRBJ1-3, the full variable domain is DGGITQSPKYLFRKEGQNVTLSCEQNLNHDAMYWYRQDPGQGLRLIYYSQIVNDFQKGDIAEGYSVSREKKESFPLTVTSAQKNPTAFYLCASSRNRGDGNTIYFGEGSWLTVV.

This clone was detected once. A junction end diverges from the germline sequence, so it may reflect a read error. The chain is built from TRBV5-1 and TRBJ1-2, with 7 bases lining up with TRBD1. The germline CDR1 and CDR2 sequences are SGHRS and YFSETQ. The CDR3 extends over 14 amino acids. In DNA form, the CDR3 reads TGCGCCAGCAGCAATCCGGGACAGCCTTCTAACTCGGTGTTC. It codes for CASSNPGQPSNSVF.

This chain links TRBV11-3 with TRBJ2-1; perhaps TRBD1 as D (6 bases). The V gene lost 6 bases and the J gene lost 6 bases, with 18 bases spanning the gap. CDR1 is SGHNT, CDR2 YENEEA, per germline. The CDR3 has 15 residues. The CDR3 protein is CASSYDRGKGNEQFF. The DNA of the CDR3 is TGTGCCAGCAGTTATGATAGGGGGAAGGGCAATGAGCAGTTCTTC.

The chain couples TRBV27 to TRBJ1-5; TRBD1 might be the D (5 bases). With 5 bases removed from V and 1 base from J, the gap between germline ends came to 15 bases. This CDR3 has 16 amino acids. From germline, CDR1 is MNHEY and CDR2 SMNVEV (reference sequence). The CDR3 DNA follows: TGTGCCAGCAGTCCTCTAATCGGGGGGAGCAATCAGCCCCAGCATTTT. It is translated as CASSPLIGGSNQPQHF.

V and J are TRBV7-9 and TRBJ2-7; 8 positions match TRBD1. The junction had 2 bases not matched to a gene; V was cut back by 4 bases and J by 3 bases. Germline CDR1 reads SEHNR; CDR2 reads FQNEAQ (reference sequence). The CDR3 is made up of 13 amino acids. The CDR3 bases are TGTGCCAGCAGCTCACAGGGGGGCTACGAGCAGTACTTC. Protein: CASSSQGGYEQYF. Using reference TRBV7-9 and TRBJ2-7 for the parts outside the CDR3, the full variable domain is DTGVSQNPRHKITKRGQNVTFRCDPISEHNRLYWYRQTLGQGPEFLTYFQNEAQLEKSRLLSDRFSAERPKGSFSTLEIQRTEQGDSAMYLCASSSQGGYEQYFGPGTRLTVT.

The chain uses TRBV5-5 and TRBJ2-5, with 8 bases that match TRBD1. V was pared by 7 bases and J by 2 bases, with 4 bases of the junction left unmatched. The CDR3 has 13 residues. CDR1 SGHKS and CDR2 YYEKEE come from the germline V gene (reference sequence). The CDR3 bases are TGTGCCAGCTTCCGGACAGGGCAAGAGACCCAGTACTTC. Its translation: CASFRTGQETQYF.

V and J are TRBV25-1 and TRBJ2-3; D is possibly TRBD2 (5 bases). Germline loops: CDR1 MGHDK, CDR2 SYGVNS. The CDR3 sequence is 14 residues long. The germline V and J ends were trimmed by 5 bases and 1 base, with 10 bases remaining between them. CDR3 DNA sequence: TGTGCCAGCAGTCGAGCGGTCGGCACAGATACGCAGTATTTT. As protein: CASSRAVGTDTQYF.

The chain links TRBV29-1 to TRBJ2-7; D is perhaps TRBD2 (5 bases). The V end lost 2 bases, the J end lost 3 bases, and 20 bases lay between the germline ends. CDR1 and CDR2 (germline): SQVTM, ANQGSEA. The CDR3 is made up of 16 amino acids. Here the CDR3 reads CSVERSGQGRGYEQYF. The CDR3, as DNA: TGCAGCGTTGAAAGGTCGGGCCAAGGGAGAGGCTACGAGCAGTACTTC.

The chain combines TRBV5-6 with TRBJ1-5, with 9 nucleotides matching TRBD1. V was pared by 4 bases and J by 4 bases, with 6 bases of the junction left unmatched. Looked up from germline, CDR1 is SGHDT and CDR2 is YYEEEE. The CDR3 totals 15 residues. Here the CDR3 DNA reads TGTGCCAGCAGCCTCTGGGACAGGGCAAATCAGCCCCAGCATTTT. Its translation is CASSLWDRANQPQHF.

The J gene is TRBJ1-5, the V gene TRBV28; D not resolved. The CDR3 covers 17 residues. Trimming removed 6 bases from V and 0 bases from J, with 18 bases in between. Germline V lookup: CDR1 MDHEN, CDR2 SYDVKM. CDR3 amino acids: CASSPYRLSVSNQPQHF. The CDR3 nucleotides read TGTGCCAGCAGCCCTTACCGTCTCTCGGTTAGCAATCAGCCCCAGCATTTT.

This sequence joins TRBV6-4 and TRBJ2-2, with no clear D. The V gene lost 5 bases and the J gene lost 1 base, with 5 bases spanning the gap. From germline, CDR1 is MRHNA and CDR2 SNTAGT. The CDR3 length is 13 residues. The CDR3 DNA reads TGTGCCAGCAGTCGACAGAACACCGGGGAGCTGTTTTTT. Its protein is CASSRQNTGELFF.

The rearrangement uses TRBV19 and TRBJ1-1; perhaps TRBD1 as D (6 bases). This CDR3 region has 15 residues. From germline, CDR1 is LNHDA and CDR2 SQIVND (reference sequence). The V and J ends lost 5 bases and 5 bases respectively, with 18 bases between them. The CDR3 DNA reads TGTGCCAGTAGTCCCTCGGGAGGGGGTAGGACTGAAGCTTTCTTT. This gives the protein CASSPSGGGRTEAFF.

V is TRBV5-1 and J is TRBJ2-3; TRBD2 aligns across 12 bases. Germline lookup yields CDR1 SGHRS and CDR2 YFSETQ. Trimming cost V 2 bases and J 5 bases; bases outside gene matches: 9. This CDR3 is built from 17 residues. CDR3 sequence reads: CASSFGILAGGRDTQYF. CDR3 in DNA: TGCGCCAGCAGCTTTGGAATTCTAGCGGGGGGGAGAGATACGCAGTATTTT.

The CDR3 loop reads CASGQGAYPYEQYF. The CDR3 DNA reads TGTGCCAGCGGACAGGGGGCGTACCCCTACGAGCAGTACTTC. This rearrangement joins TRBV2 to TRBJ2-7, with 11 nucleotides matching TRBD1. Germline CDR1 SNHLY, CDR2 FYNNEI. This CDR3 is 14 amino acids long. J lost 2 bases, V lost 8 bases, and 5 bases had no gene match.

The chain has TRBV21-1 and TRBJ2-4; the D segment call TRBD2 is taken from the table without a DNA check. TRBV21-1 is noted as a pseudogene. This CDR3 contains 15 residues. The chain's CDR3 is CASSPTRAYRNIQYF. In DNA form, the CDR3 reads TGTGCCAGCAGCCCGACGAGGGCGTATCGAAACATTCAGTACTTC.

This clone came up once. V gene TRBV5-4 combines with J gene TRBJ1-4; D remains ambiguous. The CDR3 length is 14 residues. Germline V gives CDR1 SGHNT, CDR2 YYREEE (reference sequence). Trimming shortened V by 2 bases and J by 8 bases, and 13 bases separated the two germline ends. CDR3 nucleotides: TGTGCCAGCAGCTTTAGCCGTCTCGGGGAAAAACTGTTTTTT. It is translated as CASSFSRLGEKLFF.

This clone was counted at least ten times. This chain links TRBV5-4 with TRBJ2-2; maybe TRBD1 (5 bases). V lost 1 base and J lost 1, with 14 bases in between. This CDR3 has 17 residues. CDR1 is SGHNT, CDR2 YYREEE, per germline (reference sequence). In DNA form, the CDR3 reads TGTGCCAGCAGCTTGAGTTTAGGACAAATGAACACCGGGGAGCTGTTTTTT. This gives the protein CASSLSLGQMNTGELFF.